This TCR beta chain was recorded in a study of blood T cell repertoires in COVID-19. Overall study: Sources were T cells, B-cell-depleted T cells, or PBMCs; the material itself was cDNA or gDNA.

Per the original data handling: Estimated nucleated cell counts came from reference gene primer amplification. Clones were sequenced by immunoSEQ multiplex PCR, and TCRdb holds only the in-frame ones, with some missing. V and J calls plus clone size are reproduced from that table; the DNA served to infer D and trimming. The profile shows tens of thousands of clones, about 89% of them singletons. V shed 4 bases and J 7 bases; nucleotides not matched to a gene: 10. In germline, CDR1 is LNHDA, CDR2 SQIVND (reference sequence). CDR3 size: 15 residues. V usage is TRBV19 and J usage is TRBJ1-5, with 7 nucleotides matching TRBD1. The sequence derives from a human donor in a cohort sampled during active COVID-19. The sequenced sample consisted of peripheral blood. DNA of the CDR3: TGTGCCAGTAGTAACTCCCGGACAGGAACCCAGCCCCAGCATTTT. The encoded protein is CASSNSRTGTQPQHF.